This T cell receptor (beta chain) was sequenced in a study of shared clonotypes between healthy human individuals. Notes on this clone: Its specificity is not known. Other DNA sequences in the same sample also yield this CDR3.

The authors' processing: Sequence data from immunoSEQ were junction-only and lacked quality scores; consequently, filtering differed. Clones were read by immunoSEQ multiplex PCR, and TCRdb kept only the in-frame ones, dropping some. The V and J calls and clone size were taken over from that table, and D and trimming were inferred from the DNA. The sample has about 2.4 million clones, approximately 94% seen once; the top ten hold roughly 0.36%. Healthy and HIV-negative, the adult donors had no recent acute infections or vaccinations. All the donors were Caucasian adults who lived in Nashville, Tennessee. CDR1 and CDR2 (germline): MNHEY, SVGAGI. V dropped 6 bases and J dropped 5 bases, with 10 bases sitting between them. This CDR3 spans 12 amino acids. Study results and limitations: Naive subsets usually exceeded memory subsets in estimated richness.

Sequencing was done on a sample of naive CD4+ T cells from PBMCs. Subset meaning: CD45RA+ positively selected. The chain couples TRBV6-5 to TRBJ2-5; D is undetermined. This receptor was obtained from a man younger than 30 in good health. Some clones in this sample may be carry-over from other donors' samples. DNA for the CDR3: TGTGCCAGCAGGGGGTTGGGGGAGACCCAGTACTTC. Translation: CASRGLGETQYF.